The 27 T cell receptor beta chains reported below all come from one sample, sequenced in a study of blood T cells in healthy people across ages. Together with a sample-barcoded 5' primer, a J-beta primer mix was included in a second PCR lasting about 6 to 11 cycles. TCRdb recomputed calls from the 5' RACE reads with MiXCR, one row per CDR3 protein. This repertoire shows 850,000 to 1,300,000 distinct CDR3 sequences, under 45% found once; its top ten account for 15% to 20%. The sequenced sample was blood. The receptors here all came from an older woman in good health.

The chain links TRBV21-1 to TRBJ2-7. TRBV21-1 is a pseudogene locus. CDR3 length: 14 residues. This CDR3 is CASSKSPSSYEQYF. Written as DNA, the CDR3 is TGTGCCAGCAGCAAATCACCCAGTTCCTACGAGCAGTACTTC.

With regard to this clonotype: The junction does not match germline at one end; this may be a read error. The chain carries TRBV20-1 and TRBJ2-7, with D possibly called TRBD1 or TRBD2 (5 bases each). The CDR3 length is 16 residues. Germline-derived CDR1 and CDR2 are DFQATT and SNEGSKA (reference sequence). This chain's CDR3 is CSARGWVAGLVNEQYF. CDR3 coding DNA: TGTAGTGCTAGGGGTTGGGTGGCGGGCCTGGTGAACGAGCAGTACTTC.

The chain combines TRBV2 with TRBJ2-1; 9 bases agree with TRBD1. The CDR3 is 16 amino acids. The J segment lost 6 bases and the V segment lost 6 bases, leaving 12 bases of the junction unmatched. Germline CDR1 and CDR2: SNHLY and FYNNEI. This CDR3 reads CASRARSGTGFNEQFF. The CDR3 DNA sequence: TGTGCCAGCAGAGCACGATCCGGGACAGGGTTCAATGAGCAGTTCTTC.

CDR3 sequence: CSASGGGARTDTQYF. In DNA form, the CDR3 reads TGCAGTGCTAGCGGGGGCGGTGCCCGCACAGATACGCAGTATTTT. The V gene is TRBV20-1, the J gene TRBJ2-3, with D tentatively TRBD1 or TRBD2 (6 bases each). The V gene lost 3 bases and the J gene lost 1 base, with 14 bases spanning the gap. This CDR3 has 15 residues. Germline lookup yields CDR1 DFQATT and CDR2 SNEGSKA (reference sequence).

The chain has TRBV24-1 and TRBJ2-3; D is undetermined. The germline V gene has CDR1 KGHDR and CDR2 SFDVKD. The CDR3 is 14 residues long. The ends were cut back, 4 bases at V and 1 base at J, with 8 bases in the middle. This chain's CDR3 is CATSDQPRTDTQYF. CDR3 DNA: TGTGCCACCAGTGACCAGCCCCGCACAGATACGCAGTATTTT.

The rearrangement links TRBV10-2 to TRBJ2-7; 8 bases align to TRBD2. Germline CDR1 is WSHSY and CDR2 is SAAADI. CDR3 length: 14 amino acids. Germline trimming cut 2 bases from V and 3 bases from J; bases unmatched to any gene: 3. The CDR3 region is CASSERGGVYEQYF. The CDR3 region has the DNA TGCGCCAGCAGTGAGCGGGGGGGGGTCTACGAGCAGTACTTC.

The chain uses TRBV4-2 and TRBJ2-5; 14 nucleotides agree with TRBD2. The J call is in doubt because the DNA end fits TRBJ2-7 better. CDR1 and CDR2 (germline): LGHNA, YNFKEQ. This CDR3 has 16 amino acids. CDR3 DNA sequence: TGTGCCAGCAGCCAGGGACTAGCGGGAGAGGAGTACGAGCAGTACTTC. It yields the protein CASSQGLAGEEYEQYF.

The rearrangement links TRBV7-9 to TRBJ2-5; TRBD1 aligns across 7 bases. CDR1 and CDR2 from the germline V gene are SEHNR and FQNEAQ (reference sequence). CDR3 length: 15 residues. The V and J ends lost 2 bases and 0 bases, in that order; junction bases with no gene match: 3. Here the CDR3 DNA reads TGTGCCAGCAGCTTACCGACAGGGTACCAAGAGACCCAGTACTTC. As protein: CASSLPTGYQETQYF.

The chain links TRBV29-1 to TRBJ2-6; no firm D call. The CDR3 runs to 15 residues. Germline CDR1 reads SQVTM; CDR2 reads ANQGSEA. V lost 1 base, J lost 4 bases, and 11 bases lay in between. CDR3 sequence: CSVEGRSAGANVLTF. The CDR3 region has the DNA TGCAGCGTTGAAGGACGGTCAGCGGGGGCCAACGTCCTGACTTTC.

This clonotype was counted a few times. This sequence joins TRBV28 and TRBJ2-7; the D gene could be TRBD1 or TRBD2 (6 bases each). The germline V gene has CDR1 MDHEN and CDR2 SYDVKM. V dropped 7 bases and J dropped 2 bases, with 21 bases sitting between them. The CDR3 loop spans 16 amino acids. The CDR3, as DNA: TGTGCCAGCACTTTCCCGTTAGGAGGGGGAACCTACGAGCAGTACTTC. It yields the protein CASTFPLGGGTYEQYF.

This clonotype was counted only a few times. The chain employs TRBV29-1 and TRBJ2-7; 8 bases align to TRBD1. The germline gives CDR1 SQVTM, CDR2 ANQGSEA. The CDR3 spans 13 residues. The ends lost 7 bases at V and 4 bases at J; junction bases unmatched: 9. The CDR3 is CSGGGDRSYEQYF. In DNA, the CDR3 is TGCAGCGGTGGAGGGGACAGGTCGTACGAGCAGTACTTC.

This chain connects TRBV3-1 to TRBJ2-7; D gene uncertain. The CDR3 runs to 12 residues. The germline V gene has CDR1 LGHDT and CDR2 YNNKEL (reference sequence). Trimming cost V 8 bases and J 0 bases, with 8 bases left between them. CDR3 in DNA: TGTGCCAGCGCCAAAATCTCCTACGAGCAGTACTTC. Translation: CASAKISYEQYF.

This clonotype has only one observation. This chain connects TRBV12-3 or TRBV12-4 to TRBJ1-4, with D unresolved. The ends were cut back, 3 bases at V and 7 bases at J, with 9 bases in the middle. CDR3 length: 13 amino acids. CDR3: CASSFRQGEKLFF. The CDR3 DNA reads TGTGCCAGCAGTTTTAGACAAGGTGAAAAACTGTTTTTT.

This clonotype appeared a few times. The chain uses TRBV6-1 and TRBJ2-6; D might be TRBD1 or TRBD2, each matching 5 bases. CDR3 size: 17 residues. V shed 7 bases and J shed 0 bases, with 16 bases lying between them. Germline V gene lookup returns CDR1 MNHNS and CDR2 SASEGT. The CDR3 DNA reads TGTGCCAGCATCATCCGGGACCGATACTCTGGGGCCAACGTCCTGACTTTC. As protein: CASIIRDRYSGANVLTF.

In DNA, the CDR3 is TGCGCCAGCAGCTTGGTCGGACTAGCGGGAGTTTCGCCGTACAATGAGCAGTTCTTC. Protein product: CASSLVGLAGVSPYNEQFF. The chain employs TRBV5-1 and TRBJ2-1; 13 bases match TRBD2. CDR1 and CDR2 (germline): SGHRS, YFSETQ. V shed 0 bases, J shed 4 bases, and the junction held 10 bases outside the gene matches. The CDR3 has 19 residues. Supplemented by reference TRBV5-1 and TRBJ2-1, the full variable domain reads KAGVTQTPRYLIKTRGQQVTLSCSPISGHRSVSWYQQTPGQGLQFLFEYFSETQRNKGNFPGRFSGRQFSNSRSEMNVSTLELGDSALYLCASSLVGLAGVSPYNEQFFGPGTRLTVL.

A few counts support this clonotype. The chain joins TRBV2 to TRBJ2-5, with 7 bases aligning to TRBD1. CDR3 length: 15 residues. Germline CDR1 SNHLY, CDR2 FYNNEI. V was pared by 6 bases and J by 1 base, with 8 bases of the junction left unmatched. For the CDR3, the DNA is TGTGCCAGCAGCGACCTAGGGGACAGCCAAGAGACCCAGTACTTC. Encoded protein: CASSDLGDSQETQYF.

V usage is TRBV11-1 and J usage is TRBJ2-1; TRBD2 agrees at 7 bases. CDR3 length equals 15 residues. Germline V gene data show CDR1 as SGHAT and CDR2 as FQDESV (reference sequence). The trim removed 10 bases at V and 2 bases at J, leaving 11 bases unmatched. Here the CDR3 reads CANTAPGTTYNEQFF. Here the CDR3 DNA reads TGTGCCAACACCGCACCCGGGACTACCTACAATGAGCAGTTCTTC.

This sequence joins TRBV27 and TRBJ2-5; D tentatively reads TRBD1 or TRBD2 (5 bases each). Germline loops: CDR1 MNHEY, CDR2 SMNVEV (reference sequence). CDR3 length equals 14 residues. V lost 3 bases and J 11 bases, leaving 19 bases between the germline ends. In DNA form, the CDR3 reads TGTGCCAGCAGTTTTGGGGGAATCGTGAATGAGCAGTACTTC. Protein: CASSFGGIVNEQYF.

This rearrangement joins TRBV5-1 to TRBJ2-5; the match to TRBD1 covers 9 bases. The V gene end was trimmed by 3 bases and the J gene end by 5 bases; junction bases not matched to a gene: 5. CDR1 SGHRS and CDR2 YFSETQ come from the germline V gene. The CDR3 contains 14 residues. The CDR3 protein is CASSYGQGRETQYF. CDR3 in DNA: TGCGCCAGCAGCTACGGACAGGGGAGGGAGACCCAGTACTTC. Using reference TRBV5-1 and TRBJ2-5 for the parts outside the CDR3, the full variable domain is KAGVTQTPRYLIKTRGQQVTLSCSPISGHRSVSWYQQTPGQGLQFLFEYFSETQRNKGNFPGRFSGRQFSNSRSEMNVSTLELGDSALYLCASSYGQGRETQYFGPGTRLLVL.

This clonotype appeared once. The rearrangement links TRBV20-1 to TRBJ2-7; D possibly uses TRBD1 or TRBD2 (5 bases each). CDR3 size: 15 residues. V was cut by 3 bases and J by 2 bases, with 17 bases left in between. The germline V gene has CDR1 DFQATT and CDR2 SNEGSKA (reference sequence). Here the CDR3 reads CSARPLDWGTYEQYF. In nucleotides, the CDR3 is TGCAGTGCTAGGCCCTTGGACTGGGGGACCTACGAGCAGTACTTC.

DNA of the CDR3: TGCAGTGCTAGCGGGAGGGCCCACGAGCAGTACTTC. Protein: CSASGRAHEQYF. The chain is built from TRBV20-1 and TRBJ2-7, with 8 bases that match TRBD2. The germline CDR1 and CDR2 sequences are DFQATT and SNEGSKA (reference sequence). V was pared by 3 bases and J by 5 bases, with 3 bases of the junction left unmatched. The CDR3 is made up of 12 amino acids.

Many counts were recorded for this clonotype. V gene TRBV12-5 combines with J gene TRBJ2-6; tentative D call: TRBD1 (5 bases). Per the germline V gene, CDR1 is LGHNT and CDR2 is FRNRAP. The CDR3 runs to 14 residues. CDR3 DNA: TGTGCATCAAGTATGGGGCACGGGGCCAACGTCCTGACTTTC. Translated, it gives CASSMGHGANVLTF.

The chain uses TRBV29-1 and TRBJ2-2; D gene uncertain. Per the germline V gene, CDR1 is SQVTM and CDR2 is ANQGSEA. This CDR3 comprises 13 residues. The V and J ends lost 4 bases and 7 bases respectively, with 13 bases between them. CDR3 bases: TGCAGCGTTGCGGGCGGATACAGCGGGGAGCTGTTTTTT. Translating gives CSVAGGYSGELFF.

This clonotype appeared many times. This sequence joins TRBV29-1 and TRBJ2-5; TRBD1 is a possible D gene (6 bases). V was shortened by 2 bases and J by 11 bases, with 18 bases between the two germline ends. CDR1 and CDR2 from the germline V gene are SQVTM and ANQGSEA. The CDR3 covers 13 residues. This chain's CDR3 is CSVEWGQGEEQYF. CDR3 DNA sequence: TGCAGCGTTGAATGGGGGCAGGGTGAAGAGCAGTACTTC.

The chain joins TRBV12-3 or TRBV12-4 to TRBJ1-5, with 7 bases identical to TRBD1. V shed 5 bases, J shed 4 bases, and the junction held 8 bases outside the gene matches. The length of the CDR3 is 15 residues. The CDR3 sequence: CASSDRQGTNQPQHF. The DNA for the CDR3 is TGTGCCAGCAGTGATAGACAGGGCACAAATCAGCCCCAGCATTTT.

This clonotype was seen ten or more times. CDR3 protein: CASSEQGFQETQYF. The CDR3 DNA reads TGCGCCAGCAGCGAACAGGGCTTCCAAGAGACCCAGTACTTC. This rearrangement joins TRBV5-1 to TRBJ2-5; D is possibly TRBD1 (6 bases). This CDR3 contains 14 residues. In germline, CDR1 is SGHRS, CDR2 YFSETQ. Trimming took off 4 bases at V and 1 base at J, with 11 bases between the two ends.

The chain combines TRBV29-1 with TRBJ1-4; D call uncertain. Trimming took 6 bases from V and 10 from J, leaving 18 bases between them. The CDR3 runs to 13 residues. The germline V gene encodes CDR1 SQVTM and CDR2 ANQGSEA. The CDR3 DNA sequence: TGCAGCGTGGTGTGGGGAGACTTGGGAAAACTGTTTTTT. Its translation: CSVVWGDLGKLFF.